Here is one T cell receptor beta chain with its context. Construction of TCR beta libraries relied on iRepertoire HTBI primers and on Arm-PCR targeting CDR3 regions. MiXCR was run by TCRdb on the multiplex PCR reads, yielding one entry per CDR3 protein. Here the sample spans about 310,000 distinct CDR3 sequences, roughly a fifth being singletons. This specimen comes from a study of regulatory T cells in long-lasting Graves disease. Study in general: Persistent Graves' disease denoted over 5 years of antithyroid drugs plus positive TSH receptor antibodies.

The time point is: persistent/refractory GD, antithyroid drugs over 5 years with positive TRAb. From RNA extracted from PBMCs, the TCR library was made. American Thyroid Association guidelines defined how Graves' disease was diagnosed. An endocrinology department in Xi'an, China, recruited the patients. Blood from the periphery, approximately 10 milliliters in all, was drawn into EDTA tubes. V lost 7 bases to trimming and J lost 1 base, with 14 bases between them. The CDR3 length is 14 residues. Germline V gives CDR1 LNHDA, CDR2 SQIVND (reference sequence). This chain connects TRBV19 to TRBJ2-7; D perhaps matches TRBD1 (5 bases). Sequencing used peripheral blood mononuclear cells (PBMCs), obtained when the disease was refractory, from a patient treated with antithyroid drugs. This TCR came from a female donor with Graves disease. This CDR3 is CASNSAGISYEQYF. In nucleotides, the CDR3 is TGTGCCAGTAACTCTGCAGGGATTTCCTACGAGCAGTACTTC.